The sequence of this TCR beta chain was determined in a study of T cell responses to AZD1222 COVID-19 vaccine. The overall study: Second-dose intervals of approximately 4 or approximately 12 weeks were pooled. General study findings and limits: The study found Spike-specific TCR breadth and depth rose after two AZD1222 doses. The peak T cell response came first, and repertoires were sampled only after it. Across the whole spike, CD4 TCRs peaked at regions 160-218 and 743-854.

This CDR3 comprises 14 residues. Germline lookup yields CDR1 SGHNT and CDR2 YENEEA. The V and J ends lost 4 bases and 0 bases respectively, with 7 bases between them. As regards this clone: Its antigen is not known.

Assay: immunoSEQ multiplex PCR; the TCRdb copy retains only in-frame clones and omits some. The sample lists 97,000 or so clones, approximately 90% seen once, with less than 3% in the top ten. The rearrangement uses TRBV11-3 and TRBJ1-3, with unresolved D. The specimen comprised peripheral blood, sampled on day 0 of AZD1222 vaccination. The TCR originated in an adult in good health. The CDR3 is CASSSRSSGNTIYF. DNA of the CDR3: TGTGCCAGCAGCTCGCGATCCTCTGGAAACACCATATATTTT. The full variable domain, its missing parts supplied by reference TRBV11-3 and TRBJ1-3, is EAGVVQSPRYKIIEKKQPVAFWCNPISGHNTLYWYLQNLGQGPELLIRYENEEAVDDSQLPKDRFSAERLKGVDSTLKIQPAELGDSAVYLCASSSRSSGNTIYFGEGSWLTVV.